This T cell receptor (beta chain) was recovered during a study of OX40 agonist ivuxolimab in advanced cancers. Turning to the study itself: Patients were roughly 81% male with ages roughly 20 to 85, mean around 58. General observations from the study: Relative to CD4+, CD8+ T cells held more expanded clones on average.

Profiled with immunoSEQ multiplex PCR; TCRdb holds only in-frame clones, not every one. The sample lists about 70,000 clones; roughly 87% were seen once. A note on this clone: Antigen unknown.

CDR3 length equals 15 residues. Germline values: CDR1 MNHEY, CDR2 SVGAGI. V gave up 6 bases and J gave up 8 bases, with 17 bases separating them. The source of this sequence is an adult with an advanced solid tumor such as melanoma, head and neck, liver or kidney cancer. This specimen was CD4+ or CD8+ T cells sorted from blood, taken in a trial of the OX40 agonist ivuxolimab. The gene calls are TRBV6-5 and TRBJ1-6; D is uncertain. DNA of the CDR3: TGTGCCAGCAGGCCCGGGCCTGCGGCGGATTCACCCCTCCACTTT. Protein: CASRPGPAADSPLHF.